A selection of T cell receptor beta chains follows, all from one sample in a study of blood T cell repertoires in COVID-19. This table comes from immunoSEQ multiplex PCR, and its TCRdb copy is limited to in-frame clones, with some not included. Of approximately 200,000 clones in the sample, approximately 88% are singletons; the top ten hold approximately 3.7%. The sequenced sample was PBMCs or T cells enriched from blood (not recorded which). Every receptor here comes from a woman in her twenties or thirties who had been exposed to COVID-19. The CDR3 runs from the conserved cysteine through the conserved F or W. The order of the fields is D gene, J gene, CDR3 length, clone size, V gene, CDR3 DNA, CDR3 protein. D genes are given only for firm matches. A row's size may be missing; if present it is once, few, many or a size class.

d_gene: TRBD1; j_gene: TRBJ2-1; len: 15; abundance: -; v_gene: TRBV19; CDR3nt: TGTGCCAGTAGTGCCGGACAGGGTTGGCGAAATGAGCAGTTCTTC; CDR3aa: CASSAGQGWRNEQFF
d_gene: -; j_gene: TRBJ1-2; len: 17; abundance: -; v_gene: TRBV3-1/TRBV3-2; CDR3nt: TGTGCCAGCAGCCAAGGTGAGAGCGAAAAGGCGGGTTATGGCTACACCTTC; CDR3aa: CASSQGESEKAGYGYTF
d_gene: -; j_gene: TRBJ2-1; len: 18; abundance: -; v_gene: TRBV4-2; CDR3nt: TGTGCCAGCAGCCAAGGGGGTAGCGGCAATAGCCCTTACAATGAGCAGTTCTTC; CDR3aa: CASSQGGSGNSPYNEQFF
d_gene: -; j_gene: TRBJ1-1; len: 15; abundance: -; v_gene: TRBV4-2; CDR3nt: TGTGCCAGCAGCCAAGGACACCATGGGAGCACTGAAGCTTTCTTT; CDR3aa: CASSQGHHGSTEAFF
d_gene: TRBD2; j_gene: TRBJ2-7; len: 18; abundance: -; v_gene: TRBV30; CDR3nt: TGTGCCTGGAGTGTTTATCTGCCCCTTTCTAGCGGAGAGAACGAGCAGTACTTC; CDR3aa: CAWSVYLPLSSGENEQYF
d_gene: -; j_gene: TRBJ1-3; len: 13; abundance: -; v_gene: TRBV27; CDR3nt: TGTGCCAGCAGTCCACTCTCTGGAAACACCATATATTTT; CDR3aa: CASSPLSGNTIYF
d_gene: TRBD1; j_gene: TRBJ2-1; len: 19; abundance: -; v_gene: TRBV7-9; CDR3nt: TGTGCCAGCACCAGCGGCCCCTTAAGGAGGACAGGGGGAAGCAATGAGCAGTTCTTC; CDR3aa: CASTSGPLRRTGGSNEQFF
d_gene: TRBD2; j_gene: TRBJ2-7; len: 13; abundance: -; v_gene: TRBV28; CDR3nt: TGTGCCAGCAGTCTAGCGGGAGGTTACGAGCAGTACTTC; CDR3aa: CASSLAGGYEQYF
d_gene: TRBD2; j_gene: TRBJ2-1; len: 16; abundance: -; v_gene: TRBV7-3; CDR3nt: TGTGCCAGCAGCCCCGGACTAGCGGGAGGTGTCAATGAGCAGTTCTTC; CDR3aa: CASSPGLAGGVNEQFF
d_gene: -; j_gene: TRBJ1-6; len: 16; abundance: -; v_gene: TRBV6-5; CDR3nt: TGTGCCAGCAGTTTCACTTTGACAAAGATGAATTCACCCCTCCACTTT; CDR3aa: CASSFTLTKMNSPLHF
d_gene: -; j_gene: TRBJ1-3; len: 13; abundance: -; v_gene: TRBV7-9; CDR3nt: TGTGCCAGCAGCTTGGGCTCCGGAAACACCATATATTTT; CDR3aa: CASSLGSGNTIYF
d_gene: -; j_gene: TRBJ2-5; len: 17; abundance: -; v_gene: TRBV5-1; CDR3nt: TGCGCCAGCAGCTTAAAGACCGGGACCAGGGGGGAAGAGACCCAGTACTTC; CDR3aa: CASSLKTGTRGEETQYF
d_gene: -; j_gene: TRBJ1-2; len: 14; abundance: few; v_gene: TRBV10-1; CDR3nt: TGCGCCAGCAATCCGGACAGAGGCACATATGGCTACACCTTC; CDR3aa: CASNPDRGTYGYTF
d_gene: -; j_gene: TRBJ2-7; len: 14; abundance: few; v_gene: TRBV2; CDR3nt: TGTGCCAGCATCTCCTCTGAAGGGGCCTACGAGCAGTACTTC; CDR3aa: CASISSEGAYEQYF
d_gene: TRBD1; j_gene: TRBJ2-7; len: 16; abundance: -; v_gene: TRBV4-1; CDR3nt: TGCGCCAGCAGCCATGGACAGGATAGTTTTTCCTACGAGCAGTACTTC; CDR3aa: CASSHGQDSFSYEQYF
d_gene: TRBD1; j_gene: TRBJ1-2; len: 15; abundance: -; v_gene: TRBV7-9; CDR3nt: TGTGCCAGCAGCTTCACCGGGACAGGATATGGTGGCTACACCTTC; CDR3aa: CASSFTGTGYGGYTF